This TCR beta chain was sequenced for a study of early T cells in non-severe SARS-CoV-2 infection (dated by TCRdb to 2020 to 2023). About the investigation overall: Because TCR sequencing relied on bulk RNA taken from unsorted whole blood, pairing of alpha and beta chains was not possible. Broader findings and caveats from the paper: VDJdb matching was skewed toward anti-spike CD8 responses and likely underestimated virus-specific expansions by missing private and CD4 specificities.

A case-control design nested within a healthcare worker cohort in London, UK, was used, with weekly nasopharyngeal swab PCR tests and blood sampling performed. Healthcare workers were recruited between 23 and 31 March 2020, during the week of the UK lockdown, and were followed weekly for up to roughly 16 weeks. The method behind the library was 5' RACE. Sequencing took place on a NextSeq 500. In the TCR library protocol, unique molecular identifiers were attached to individual cDNA molecules to correct for PCR bias and sequencing error. Both TCR alpha and beta chains were sequenced, and tight co-correlation was observed between alpha and beta sequence abundances in each sample. In the authors' own workflow: Decombinator V4 was used to annotate TCR sequences for V gene, J gene and CDR3. Expanded TCRs were defined as changing significantly between any two time points under a Poisson model with p below 0.0001. TCR abundances were normalised to the total number of TCRs sequenced in each sample and reported as counts per million. TRAV1-2 paired with TRAJ12, TRAJ20 or TRAJ33 defined MAIT TCRs, while TRAV10 paired with TRAJ18 defined iNKT TCRs. VDJdb, accessed on 1 November 2021, was searched for TCRs annotated for CMV, EBV and SARS-CoV-2, and TCRs annotated for more than one antigen were excluded. TCRdb applied fastp at Q25 and MiXCR to the public reads, then kept only in-frame beta chains. CDR3 protein sequences are deduplicated, and each keeps its most common genes and DNA. In this record, the V and J calls reflect TCRdb's handling and not the investigators' own analysis. For this sample there are tens of thousands of distinct CDR3 sequences; roughly an eighth appear just once. Around 5% of the sample is held by the ten biggest clonotypes.

By sample share, this clonotype is large (0.1 to 1%). Its antigen is currently not known. No qualities accompany the bases; no much larger clone lies one base away. Its CDR3 holds 13 amino acids, cysteine through phenylalanine. Only the CDR3 DNA is retained, 39 bases long and in frame from the first base. According to the germline V gene (reference sequence), CDR1 reads MNHEY and CDR2 reads SMNVEV. V lost 2 bases and J lost 3 bases; the stretch between them is 2 bases long. Sequences were obtained from whole blood. The chain employs TRBV27 and TRBJ2-6; there is no confident call for the D gene. The TCR was taken from an adult who was a healthcare worker with PCR-confirmed SARS-CoV-2 infection or an uninfected control (not recorded which). The CDR3 reads CASSLSGANVLTF. The nucleotide sequence reads TGTGCCAGCAGTTTAAGTGGGGCCAACGTCCTGACTTTC.